The clone carrying this TCR beta chain was counted a single time. Its antigen is undetermined. This specimen comes from a study of chemoradiotherapy in HPV16-positive cancers. Profiled with immunoSEQ multiplex PCR; TCRdb holds only in-frame clones, not every one. The sample has more than 7,500 clones; roughly 89% are singletons. Regarding the study as a whole: Better recurrence-free survival went with HPV-responsive T-cell expansion in HPV16-positive patients.

With 0 bases removed from V and 5 bases from J, the gap between germline ends came to 14 bases. The CDR3 consists of 16 residues. From germline, CDR1 is MNHEY and CDR2 SVGAGI. The chain couples TRBV6-5 to TRBJ2-1; D possibly corresponds to TRBD2 (6 bases). The sequence was obtained from a human donor with HPV-associated anogenital cancer. Sequencing used blood, obtained from a patient who underwent chemoradiotherapy. The CDR3 reads CASSYSSSRGHNEQFF. For the CDR3, the DNA is TGTGCCAGCAGTTACTCATCCTCGCGGGGCCACAATGAGCAGTTCTTC.